The rows below give T cell receptor beta chains drawn from one sample of a study of OX40 agonist ivuxolimab in advanced cancers. The assay was immunoSEQ multiplex PCR, and TCRdb's table has in-frame clones only and misses some. The sample yields around 56,000 clones, around 88% seen once. The sample here was CD4+ or CD8+ T cells sorted from blood, taken in a trial of the OX40 agonist ivuxolimab. The receptors shown here come from an adult with an advanced solid tumor such as melanoma, head and neck, liver or kidney cancer. The CDR3 runs from the conserved cysteine through the conserved F or W. The D gene is left open where the match is weak.

>TRBJ1-3|TRBV30|.
CAWSVPVGNTIYF
>TRBJ1-1|TRBV30|.
CAWNGNRDTEAFF
>TRBJ1-6|TRBV7-9|.
CASSLMLGPSNSPLHF
>TRBJ2-3|TRBV11-3|.
CASSLDRVTDTQYF
>TRBJ2-1|TRBV5-1|.
CASSLGGGQVVQFF
>TRBJ2-1|TRBV28|TRBD2
CASSLEGSRAGGSYNEQFF
>TRBJ2-2|TRBV5-1|.
CASSLGYTGELFF
>TRBJ2-7|TRBV7-9|.
CASSFGTITSYEQYF
>TRBJ1-2|TRBV2|.
CASSESGLDYGYTF
>TRBJ2-7|TRBV2|TRBD1
CASSRQGTGEQYF
>TRBJ1-5|TRBV30|TRBD1
CAWSGQGSQPQHF
>TRBJ2-2|TRBV7-2|TRBD1
CASSFRTGNTGELFF
>TRBJ2-7|TRBV2|TRBD2
CGGGRSGEQYF
>TRBJ2-1|TRBV4-2|TRBD2
CASSQRLAGAPPDEQFF
>TRBJ2-7|TRBV7-3|.
CASSLSRADGWQYF
>TRBJ2-3|TRBV7-6|TRBD1
CASSQDRPSTDTQYF